At least ten counts were recorded for the clone carrying this TCR beta chain. This entry is derived from a study of response to subunit inactivated influenza vaccine. The CDR3 is made up of 13 amino acids. V was clipped by 4 bases and J by 0 bases, with 7 bases between them. Germline V lookup: CDR1 SQVTM, CDR2 ANQGSEA. MiXCR, run by TCRdb on the RT-PCR reads, gives a single entry per CDR3 protein. The sample has fewer than 700,000 distinct CDR3 sequences; 10% to 15% are singletons. The rearrangement links TRBV29-1 to TRBJ1-5; D is undetermined. The receptor comes from a man aged 50 to 59 who received an inactivated influenza vaccine. The sequencing here drew on PBMCs from blood, taken about 6 weeks after vaccination. The CDR3 protein is CSVGENSNQPQHF. The CDR3, as DNA: TGCAGCGTTGGGGAGAATAGCAATCAGCCCCAGCATTTT. The whole variable domain, filled in from reference TRBV29-1 and TRBJ1-5, reads SAVISQKPSRDICQRGTSLTIQCQVDSQVTMMFWYRQQPGQSLTLIATANQGSEATYESGFVIDKFPISRPNLTFSTLTVSNMSPEDSSIYLCSVGENSNQPQHFGDGTRLSIL.